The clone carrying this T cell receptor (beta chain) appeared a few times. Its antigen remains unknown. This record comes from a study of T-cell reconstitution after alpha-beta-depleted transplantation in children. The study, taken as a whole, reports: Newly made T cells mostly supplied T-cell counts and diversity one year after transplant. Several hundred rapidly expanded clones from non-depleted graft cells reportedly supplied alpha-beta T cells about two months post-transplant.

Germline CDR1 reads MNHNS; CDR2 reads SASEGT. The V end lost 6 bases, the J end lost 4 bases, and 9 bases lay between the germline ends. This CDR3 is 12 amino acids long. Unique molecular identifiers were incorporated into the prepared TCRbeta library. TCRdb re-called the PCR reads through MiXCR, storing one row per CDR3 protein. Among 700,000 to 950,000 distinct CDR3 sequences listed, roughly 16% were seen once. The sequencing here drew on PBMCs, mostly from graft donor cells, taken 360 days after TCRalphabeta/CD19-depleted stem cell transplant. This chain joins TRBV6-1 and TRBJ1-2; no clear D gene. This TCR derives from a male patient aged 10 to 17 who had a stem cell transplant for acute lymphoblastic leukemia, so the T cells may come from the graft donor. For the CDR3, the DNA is TGTGCCAGCAGCTTACAGCGCTATGGCTACACCTTC. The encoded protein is CASSLQRYGYTF.